The 5 T cell receptor beta chains below all came from one sample that was sequenced in a study of T cell responses to AZD1222 COVID-19 vaccine. TCRdb keeps only in-frame clones here, not all; method: immunoSEQ multiplex PCR. The sample table sets out 150,000 or so clones. Source material: peripheral blood. These receptors originate from an adult in good health.

V is TRBV7-2 and J is TRBJ1-2; 8 nucleotides align to TRBD1. The CDR3 has 15 amino acids. J gave up 1 base and V 3 bases, and 4 bases lay outside the gene matches. Germline V lookup: CDR1 SGHTA, CDR2 FQGNSA. CDR3 nucleotide sequence: TGTGCCAGCAGCTTCGGGACAGGTTTTAACTATGGCTACACCTTC. Translation gives CASSFGTGFNYGYTF. The full variable domain, completed using reference TRBV7-2 and TRBJ1-2, is GAGVSQSPSNKVTEKGKDVELRCDPISGHTALYWYRQSLGQGLEFLIYFQGNSAPDKSGLPSDRFSAERTGGSVSTLTIQRTQQEDSAVYLCASSFGTGFNYGYTFGSGTRLTVV.

The chain joins TRBV19 to TRBJ2-3; D remains ambiguous. The CDR3 covers 14 residues. V gave up 5 bases and J gave up 0 bases, with 9 bases separating them. Germline CDR1 and CDR2: LNHDA and SQIVND (reference sequence). The CDR3 loop reads CASSFTTSTDTQYF. The CDR3 DNA sequence: TGTGCCAGTAGTTTTACGACTAGCACAGATACGCAGTATTTT.

J is TRBJ1-4 and V is TRBV7-6, with 9 bases aligning to TRBD1. The CDR3 extends over 15 amino acids. CDR1 and CDR2 from the germline V gene are SGHVS and FNYEAQ. V lost 5 bases to trimming and J lost 4 bases; unmatched junction nucleotides: 5. CDR3 sequence: CASSPMTGGNEKLFF. The CDR3 nucleotides read TGTGCCAGCAGCCCCATGACAGGGGGTAATGAAAAACTGTTTTTT. Full variable domain (missing parts from reference TRBV7-6 and TRBJ1-4): GAGVSQSPRYKVTKRGQDVALRCDPISGHVSLYWYRQALGQGPEFLTYFNYEAQQDKSGLPNDRFSAERPEGSISTLTIQRTEQRDSAMYRCASSPMTGGNEKLFFGSGTQLSVL.

V usage is TRBV5-1 and J usage is TRBJ2-2, with 7 bases aligning to TRBD1. Trimming cost V 0 bases and J 4 bases; bases outside gene matches: 6. The CDR3 sequence is 16 residues long. Germline CDR1 and CDR2: SGHRS and YFSETQ. This CDR3 is CASSLVTGSTTGELFF. The CDR3 DNA reads TGCGCCAGCAGCTTGGTGACAGGGTCGACCACCGGGGAGCTGTTTTTT.

V gene TRBV3-1 (or the pseudogene TRBV3-2) combines with J gene TRBJ1-5; the D is unclear. Deletions cut 5 bases from V and 7 bases from J, with 21 bases between. CDR3 length equals 16 residues. Germline V gene sequence: CDR1 LGHDT, CDR2 YNNKEL (reference sequence). CDR3 residues: CASSSNKPGVGQPQHF. For the CDR3, the DNA is TGTGCCAGCAGCTCCAATAAACCCGGGGTTGGGCAGCCCCAGCATTTT.